These T cell receptor beta chains were read from a single sample in a study of T cell repertoires in cytomegalovirus infection. Using its own MiXCR run on the reads, TCRdb lists one record per CDR3 protein. The sample includes some 700,000 distinct CDR3 sequences, 35% seen only once; the top ten take 2.5% to 3.5%. The sequenced sample consisted of PBMCs. All receptors derive from a human donor in good health (CMV status not recorded). Some clones in this sample may be carry-over from other donors' samples. The CDR3 runs from the conserved cysteine through the conserved F or W. D genes are given only for firm matches. Expanded clones get a size class; other rows say once, few or many, or leave the size out.

>TRBJ2-1|TRBV24-1|TRBD1|few
CATSGTGGNLNEQFF
TGTGCCACCAGTGGGACAGGGGGGAATCTCAATGAGCAGTTCTTC
>TRBJ2-7|TRBV29-1|TRBD2|many
CSVVKLGGGLAPPVYEQYF
TGCAGCGTTGTAAAACTGGGGGGCGGACTAGCGCCTCCGGTCTACGAGCAGTACTTC
>TRBJ2-5|TRBV11-2|TRBD2|few
CASTFAGRGGNTQYF
TGTGCCAGCACTTTCGCGGGGCGGGGGGGGAATACCCAGTACTTC
>TRBJ2-1|TRBV7-2|TRBD2|-
CASTRPGLAGGQEQFF
TGTGCCAGCACCCGCCCCGGTCTAGCGGGGGGGCAGGAGCAGTTCTTC
>TRBJ2-1|TRBV28|TRBD1|-
CASTDRVGEQFF
TGTGCCAGCACCGACAGGGTTGGTGAGCAGTTCTTC
>TRBJ2-1|TRBV6-1|-|-
CASSGAGSSYNEQFF
TGTGCCAGCAGTGGAGCGGGCAGCTCCTACAATGAGCAGTTCTTC
>TRBJ1-2|TRBV27|-|-
CASSPSGTSMNYGYTF
TGTGCCAGCAGTCCGTCCGGGACCTCGATGAACTATGGCTACACCTTC
>TRBJ2-2|TRBV7-8|TRBD1|many
CASKKQGVGTGELFF
TGTGCCAGCAAAAAACAGGGGGTCGGCACCGGGGAGCTGTTTTTT
>TRBJ2-7|TRBV29-1|TRBD1|few
CSVEEDRESYEQYF
TGCAGCGTTGAGGAGGACAGGGAATCCTACGAGCAGTACTTC
>TRBJ1-5|TRBV18|TRBD1|-
CASSRDRDLNQPQHF
TGTGCCAGCTCAAGGGACAGGGATCTAAATCAGCCCCAGCATTTT
>TRBJ2-3|TRBV7-2|-|many
CASSPLGYQNTDTQYF
TGTGCCAGCAGCCCCCTCGGCTACCAGAACACAGATACGCAGTATTTT
>TRBJ2-1|TRBV24-1|TRBD2|-
CATSDMTSGGSNVYNDQFF
TGTGCCACCAGTGACATGACTAGCGGGGGGTCGAATGTGTACAATGATCAGTTCTTC
>TRBJ2-6|TRBV29-1|-|few
CSVIPRGSGANVLTF
TGCAGCGTTATTCCTCGGGGCTCTGGGGCCAACGTCCTGACTTTC
>TRBJ1-6|TRBV12-3/TRBV12-4|-|-
CASGGSRNSPLHF
TGTGCCAGCGGGGGTTCGAGGAATTCACCCCTCCACTTT